Listed below are T cell receptor beta chains from one sample, sequenced in a study of T cells after yellow fever vaccination. TCRdb itself ran the 5' RACE reads through MiXCR, one entry per CDR3 protein. The sample lists 250,000 or so distinct CDR3 sequences, more than 3.5% seen once, with 15% to 20% in the top ten. The starting material was PBMCs, obtained 15 days after the yellow fever booster vaccination. The receptor source for this set is a man between 18 and 29 years old who received the YFV17D yellow fever vaccine. Both conserved end residues are part of each CDR3. D genes are given only for firm matches. Clone sizes are shown as once, few, many, or a class for an expanded clone.

d_gene	v_gene	j_gene	abundance	CDR3aa	CDR3nt
NA	TRBV7-2	TRBJ1-2	many	CASSPRGRRGYTF	TGTGCCAGCAGCCCTCGGGGGCGACGTGGCTACACCTTC
TRBD2	TRBV5-1	TRBJ2-3	medium-sized	CASSSLGTSGGADTQYF	TGCGCCAGCAGCTCTTTAGGTACTAGCGGGGGGGCAGATACGCAGTATTTT
NA	TRBV20-1	TRBJ2-5	many	CSATQGPFLGTQYF	TGCAGTGCTACACAGGGCCCATTCCTAGGGACCCAGTACTTC
NA	TRBV12-3/TRBV12-4	TRBJ2-1	many	CASNHRRVSYNEQFF	TGTGCCAGCAACCATAGGCGAGTATCCTACAATGAGCAGTTCTTC
NA	TRBV14	TRBJ1-3	many	CASTPGGNTIYF	TGTGCCAGCACCCCGGGGGGAAACACCATATATTTT
NA	TRBV7-8	TRBJ2-5	many	CASTLVLTETPETQYF	TGTGCCAGCACTTTAGTTTTGACAGAAACTCCGGAGACCCAGTACTTC
NA	TRBV29-1	TRBJ2-2	many	CSVEGPNRNTGELFF	TGCAGCGTTGAAGGGCCAAACCGGAACACCGGGGAGCTGTTTTTT
NA	TRBV11-2	TRBJ2-4	many	CASSLPQDRNIQYF	TGTGCCAGCAGCCTACCCCAGGACAGAAACATTCAGTACTTC
TRBD2	TRBV7-3	TRBJ2-3	many	CASSKRTAGGKAGTDTQYF	TGTGCCAGCAGCAAAAGGACAGCGGGGGGGAAGGCGGGCACAGATACGCAGTATTTT
NA	TRBV7-9	TRBJ1-5	few	CASSEGPSDIWSNQPQHF	TGTGCCAGCAGCGAGGGACCGTCTGATATATGGAGCAATCAGCCCCAGCATTTT
NA	TRBV7-9	TRBJ2-7	many	CASSSDGSYEQYF	TGTGCCAGCAGCTCAGATGGGTCCTACGAGCAGTACTTC
NA	TRBV4-3	TRBJ1-2	few	CASSQDLSGYTF	TGCGCCAGCAGCCAAGATCTCTCTGGCTACACCTTC
TRBD1	TRBV5-1	TRBJ2-3	many	CASSQTGTGTDTQYF	TGCGCCAGCAGCCAGACCGGGACAGGGACAGATACGCAGTATTTT
TRBD1	TRBV7-9	TRBJ2-1	many	CASSLNLGQGAFF	TGTGCCAGCAGCCTCAACCTTGGACAGGGGGCGTTCTTC
NA	TRBV20-1	TRBJ1-5	few	CSAPDSYSNQPQHF	TGCAGTGCCCCGGACAGTTATAGCAATCAGCCCCAGCATTTT
NA	TRBV5-1	TRBJ2-3	many	CASSFERADTQYF	TGCGCCAGCAGCTTCGAGAGAGCAGATACGCAGTATTTT
TRBD2	TRBV5-6	TRBJ2-2	many	CASSFTSGGNTKNTGELFF	TGTGCCAGCAGCTTTACTAGCGGGGGGAATACCAAGAACACCGGGGAGCTGTTTTTT
TRBD1	TRBV6-4	TRBJ2-2	few	CASSPTGGGSRTGELFF	TGTGCCAGCAGTCCTACAGGGGGTGGTAGCCGAACCGGGGAGCTGTTTTTT
NA	TRBV12-3/TRBV12-4	TRBJ2-1	few	CASSFWTPYVQFF	TGTGCCAGCAGTTTTTGGACTCCCTACGTGCAGTTCTTC
NA	TRBV12-3/TRBV12-4	TRBJ2-1	many	CASSPNRRREQFF	TGTGCCAGCAGCCCCAATCGACGGCGCGAGCAGTTCTTC
NA	TRBV7-9	TRBJ1-4	few	CASSFEGREKLFF	TGTGCCAGCAGCTTCGAGGGACGGGAAAAACTGTTTTTT
NA	TRBV20-1	TRBJ1-5	many	CSASTGDQPQHF	TGCAGTGCTAGCACGGGGGATCAGCCCCAGCATTTT
NA	TRBV27	TRBJ1-2	many	CASSLSGHLNYGYTF	TGTGCCAGCAGTTTATCGGGGCACCTCAACTATGGCTACACCTTC
NA	TRBV7-2	TRBJ2-2	many	CASSLANRNTGELFF	TGTGCCAGCAGCTTAGCGAACAGAAACACCGGGGAGCTGTTTTTT
NA	TRBV5-1	TRBJ2-2	many	CASSLGLGTSYTGELFF	TGCGCCAGCAGCTTGGGGCTCGGGACATCTTACACCGGGGAGCTGTTTTTT
NA	TRBV7-3	TRBJ2-2	many	CASSPKNTGELFF	TGTGCCAGCAGCCCAAAAAACACCGGGGAGCTGTTTTTT
NA	TRBV3-1	TRBJ2-3	many	CASSPTDYTDTQYF	TGTGCCAGCAGCCCGACGGACTACACAGATACGCAGTATTTT
NA	TRBV19	TRBJ2-6	few	CASSTPLTGANVLTF	TGTGCCAGTAGTACCCCTCTCACTGGGGCCAACGTCCTGACTTTC